This T cell receptor beta chain originates from a study of beta chain features in type 1 diabetes. Regarding the study as a whole: Within each of all four CD4+ subsets, Type 1 diabetes patients had TCRB CDR3s that were moderately but significantly shorter. TCRB repertoires of naive, central memory and Treg cells appeared more similar among patients than among healthy donors.

Reverse transcribing all isolated RNA meant expressed TCRB transcripts were sequenced. Generated by immunoSEQ multiplex PCR, the TCRdb table keeps only in-frame clones and is missing some. The table shows 150,000 to 200,000 clones, with 7% to 9.5% occurring only once. Regarding this clone: The antigen remains unidentified.

Germline CDR1 is MNHEY and CDR2 is SMNVEV (reference sequence). V lost 8 bases, J lost 7 bases, and 10 bases stayed unmatched. This CDR3 spans 13 amino acids. The chain combines TRBV27 with TRBJ1-2; 7 nucleotides align to TRBD1. The sequencing sample was made of central memory CD4+ T cells from blood. The TCR comes from a woman aged 25 to 39 with type 1 diabetes. CDR3 sequence (DNA): TGTGCCAGCTCACAGGGGCCCGCAGGTGGCTACACCTTC. Its translation: CASSQGPAGGYTF.